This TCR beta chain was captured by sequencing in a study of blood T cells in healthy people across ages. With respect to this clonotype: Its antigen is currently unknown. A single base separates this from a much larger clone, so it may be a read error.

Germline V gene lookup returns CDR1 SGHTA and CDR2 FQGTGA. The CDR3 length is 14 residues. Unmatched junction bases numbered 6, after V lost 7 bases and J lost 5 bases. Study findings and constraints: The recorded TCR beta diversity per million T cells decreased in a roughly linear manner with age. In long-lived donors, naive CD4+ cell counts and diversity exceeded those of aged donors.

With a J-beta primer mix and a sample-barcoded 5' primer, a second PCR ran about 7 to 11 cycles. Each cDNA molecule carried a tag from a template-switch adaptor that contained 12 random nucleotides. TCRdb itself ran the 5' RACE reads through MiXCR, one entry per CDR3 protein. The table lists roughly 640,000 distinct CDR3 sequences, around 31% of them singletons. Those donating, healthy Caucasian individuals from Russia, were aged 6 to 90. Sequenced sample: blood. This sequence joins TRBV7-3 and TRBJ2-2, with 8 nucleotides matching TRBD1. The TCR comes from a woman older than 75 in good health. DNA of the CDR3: TGTGCCAGCATCAAGGACAGGGCGACCGGGGAGCTGTTTTTT. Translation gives CASIKDRATGELFF.